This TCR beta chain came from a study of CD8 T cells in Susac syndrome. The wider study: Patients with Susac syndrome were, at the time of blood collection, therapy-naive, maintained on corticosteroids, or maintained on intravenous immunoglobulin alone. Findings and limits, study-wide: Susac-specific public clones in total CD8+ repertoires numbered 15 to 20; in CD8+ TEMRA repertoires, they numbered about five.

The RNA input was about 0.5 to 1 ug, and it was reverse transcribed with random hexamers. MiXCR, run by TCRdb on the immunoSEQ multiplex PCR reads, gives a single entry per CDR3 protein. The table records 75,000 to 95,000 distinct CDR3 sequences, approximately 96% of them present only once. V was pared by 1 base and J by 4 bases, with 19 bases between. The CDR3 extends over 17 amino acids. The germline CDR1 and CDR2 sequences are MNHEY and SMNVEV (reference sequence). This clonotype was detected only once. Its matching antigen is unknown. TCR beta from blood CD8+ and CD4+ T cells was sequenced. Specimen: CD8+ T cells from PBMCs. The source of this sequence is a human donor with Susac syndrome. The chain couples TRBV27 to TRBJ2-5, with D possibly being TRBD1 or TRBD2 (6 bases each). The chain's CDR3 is CASSLLSLGRGAETQYF. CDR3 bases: TGTGCCAGCAGTTTATTGTCCCTTGGAAGGGGGGCAGAGACCCAGTACTTC.